In this sample, the clone carrying this TCR beta chain turned up a few times. Using its own MiXCR run on the reads, TCRdb lists one record per CDR3 protein. The sample includes 300 or so distinct CDR3 sequences, 9% of them seen just once. This CDR3 is built from 16 residues. V shed 5 bases and J 3 bases; nucleotides not matched to a gene: 5. Germline lookup yields CDR1 LGHNT and CDR2 FRNRAP. Specimen: CD4+ T cells from peripheral blood. The rearrangement joins TRBV12-5 to TRBJ1-5; 12 bases line up with TRBD1. The clonotype was recovered from a human donor with rheumatoid arthritis. The DNA of the CDR3 is TGTGCTAGTGGTCTACCGGGACAGGGGGCCAATCAGCCCCAGCATTTT. This gives the protein CASGLPGQGANQPQHF.